This record looks at one T cell receptor beta chain sequence and its context. This sample is drawn from a study of control samples from healthy donors and cancer patients. The CDR3 totals 16 residues. From germline, CDR1 is MNHEY and CDR2 SVGEGT. Trimming removed 1 base from V and 4 bases from J, with 14 bases in between. Assay used: immunoSEQ multiplex PCR; TCRdb lists only in-frame clones, some missing. This table has over 70,000 clones, about 88% appearing once. The clonotype comes from a woman aged 55-69 years in good health. V is TRBV6-2 or TRBV6-3 and J is TRBJ2-1; TRBD1 or TRBD2 may be the D gene (6 bases each). Specimen: blood. The CDR3: CASSYLGGTMYNEQFF. The CDR3 DNA is TGTGCCAGCAGTTACTTGGGGGGCACCATGTACAATGAGCAGTTCTTC.